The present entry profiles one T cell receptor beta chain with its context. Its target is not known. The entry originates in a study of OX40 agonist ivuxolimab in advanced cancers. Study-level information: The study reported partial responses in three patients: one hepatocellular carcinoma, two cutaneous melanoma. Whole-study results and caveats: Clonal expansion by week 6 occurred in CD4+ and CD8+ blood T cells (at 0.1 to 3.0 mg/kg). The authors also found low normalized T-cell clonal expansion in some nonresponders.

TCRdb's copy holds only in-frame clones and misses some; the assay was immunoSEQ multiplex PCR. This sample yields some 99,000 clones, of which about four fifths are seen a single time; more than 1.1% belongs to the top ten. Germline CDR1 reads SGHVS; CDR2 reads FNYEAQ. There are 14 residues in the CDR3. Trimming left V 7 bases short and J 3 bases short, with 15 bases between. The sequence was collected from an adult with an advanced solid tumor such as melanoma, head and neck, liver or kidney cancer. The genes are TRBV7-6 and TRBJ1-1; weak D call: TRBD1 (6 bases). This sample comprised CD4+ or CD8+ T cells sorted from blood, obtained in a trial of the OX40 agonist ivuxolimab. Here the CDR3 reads CASTPGQSYTEAFF. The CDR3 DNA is TGTGCCAGCACCCCTGGACAGTCCTACACTGAAGCTTTCTTT.